Shown below are 17 T cell receptor beta chains from a single sample sequenced in a study of blood T cell repertoires in COVID-19 (dated by TCRdb to the early 2020s). Libraries were prepared through the immunoSEQ multiplex PCR assay. TCRdb's version of the immuneACCESS table is confined to in-frame rearrangements and falls short of the full clone set. An unresolved V gene accounts for under half of the shortfall where checked; the remainder is of unknown origin. In this sample the table shows 150,000 to 200,000 clones, roughly 80% of which occur a single time. The ten largest clonotypes hold roughly 13% of the sample. Sequencing used peripheral blood. Receptors were obtained from a man aged 45 to 65 who had recovered from COVID-19.

This chain uses TRBV3-1 (or the pseudogene TRBV3-2) with TRBJ2-1; 7 bases align to TRBD2. The CDR3 spans 15 residues. CDR1 and CDR2 (germline): LGHDT, YNNKEL (reference sequence). The V and J ends lost 3 bases and 2 bases, in that order; junction bases with no gene match: 4. The CDR3 is CASSHGGTAYNEQFF. In DNA, the CDR3 is TGTGCCAGCAGCCACGGGGGGACGGCCTACAATGAGCAGTTCTTC.

This clone was seen just once. V usage is TRBV30 and J usage is TRBJ1-2; TRBD1 matches 8 bases. Germline assignment: CDR1 GTSNPN and CDR2 SVGIG (reference sequence). Losses at the gene ends were 4 bases for V and 1 base for J; bases not matched to a gene: 8. CDR3 size: 15 residues. This chain's CDR3 is CAWKLLGQDNYGYTF. The CDR3 nucleotides read TGTGCCTGGAAACTTCTGGGACAGGATAACTATGGCTACACCTTC.

As concerns this clone: The identical CDR3 is also encoded by other nucleotide sequences in the sample. This CDR3 reads CASSIETGSYEQYF. The CDR3 DNA follows: TGTGCCAGTAGTATTGAGACAGGGAGTTACGAGCAGTACTTC. This chain joins TRBV19 and TRBJ2-7; 7 nucleotides line up with TRBD1. CDR3 length equals 14 residues. Looked up from germline, CDR1 is LNHDA and CDR2 is SQIVND (reference sequence). V gave up 3 bases and J gave up 4 bases; unmatched junction bases: 6. The entire variable domain, with the rest obtained from reference TRBV19 and TRBJ2-7, is as follows: DGGITQSPKYLFRKEGQNVTLSCEQNLNHDAMYWYRQDPGQGLRLIYYSQIVNDFQKGDIAEGYSVSREKKESFPLTVTSAQKNPTAFYLCASSIETGSYEQYFGPGTRLTVT.

This clone was observed once. V gene TRBV7-3 combines with J gene TRBJ2-5; tentatively, D is TRBD1 (6 bases). This CDR3 contains 14 residues. V lost 1 base, J lost 2 bases, and 8 bases lay in between. Germline V gene sequence: CDR1 SGHTA, CDR2 FQGTGA. In nucleotides, the CDR3 is TGTGCCAGCAGCTTAATGGGACATCAAGAGACCCAGTACTTC. It yields the protein CASSLMGHQETQYF.

The chain recombines TRBV6-1 with TRBJ1-4; TRBD1 might be the D (5 bases). Germline-derived CDR1 and CDR2 are MNHNS and SASEGT. V lost 3 bases and J 5 bases, leaving 10 bases between the germline ends. The CDR3 totals 14 residues. The CDR3 here is CASSDRPGNEKLFF. CDR3 nucleotide sequence: TGTGCCAGCAGTGACAGACCAGGGAATGAAAAACTGTTTTTT.

The chain links TRBV5-4 to TRBJ1-2; possibly TRBD1 for D (6 bases). The CDR3 extends over 16 amino acids. With 3 bases removed from V and 8 bases from J, the gap between germline ends came to 23 bases. Germline assignment: CDR1 SGHNT and CDR2 YYREEE (reference sequence). The CDR3 nucleotides read TGTGCCAGCAGCTCGCCAACTACAGGGAGTCTGGGCGGCTACACCTTC. Amino acids: CASSSPTTGSLGGYTF.

The V and J genes are TRBV19 and TRBJ2-6; the match to TRBD2 covers 13 bases. The CDR3 runs to 19 residues. The germline CDR1 and CDR2 sequences are LNHDA and SQIVND (reference sequence). V gave up 4 bases and J gave up 2 bases; unmatched junction bases: 8. The CDR3 spells CASSKPGLAGVAGANVLTF. CDR3 sequence (DNA): TGTGCCAGTAGTAAACCCGGACTAGCGGGAGTGGCTGGGGCCAACGTCCTGACTTTC.

This chain uses TRBV6-1 with TRBJ1-2, with a possible D match to TRBD1 (5 bases). Germline V gives CDR1 MNHNS, CDR2 SASEGT. The V gene lost 0 bases and the J gene lost 6 bases, with 11 bases spanning the gap. The CDR3 consists of 14 residues. The CDR3 DNA reads TGTGCCAGCAGTGAAGCCGGGAGGGGCGATGGCTACACCTTC. Translated, it gives CASSEAGRGDGYTF.

The V gene is TRBV13, the J gene TRBJ2-7; D gene uncertain. V lost 0 bases and J 3 bases, leaving 9 bases between the germline ends. The CDR3 is made up of 14 amino acids. Germline-derived CDR1 and CDR2 are PRHDT and FYEKMQ (reference sequence). The CDR3 loop reads CASSLGTSSYEQYF. The CDR3 coding sequence is TGTGCCAGCAGCTTAGGGACATCAAGCTACGAGCAGTACTTC.

V and J are TRBV5-4 and TRBJ2-2, with 7 bases that match TRBD1. The junction had 1 base not matched to a gene; V was cut back by 3 bases and J by 2 bases. This CDR3 spans 14 amino acids. CDR1 SGHNT and CDR2 YYREEE come from the germline V gene (reference sequence). CDR3 sequence: CASSWDRNTGELFF. CDR3 sequence (DNA): TGTGCCAGCAGCTGGGACAGAAACACCGGGGAGCTGTTTTTT.

The chain uses TRBV6-5 and TRBJ1-1; 7 bases match TRBD1. CDR1 is MNHEY and CDR2 is SVGAGI in the germline V gene. J lost 5 bases, V lost 7 bases, and 13 bases had no gene match. The CDR3 has 15 amino acids. CDR3 nucleotide sequence: TGTGCCAGCACCGATAACGGGAGGGGGCGGACTGAAGCTTTCTTT. It specifies CASTDNGRGRTEAFF.

The chain has TRBV7-7 and TRBJ2-2, with D possibly being TRBD2 (5 bases). V lost 7 bases and J lost 7, with 16 bases in between. CDR1 and CDR2 (germline): SSHAT, FNYEAQ (reference sequence). The CDR3 is 14 residues long. The CDR3 region has the DNA TGTGCCAGCACCCCTAGCCGAGGCATCGGGGAGCTGTTTTTT. Translation: CASTPSRGIGELFF.

The chain carries TRBV6-5 and TRBJ1-1; unclear D gene. V lost 3 bases, J lost 1 base, and 6 bases lay in between. This CDR3 has 13 amino acids. Germline CDR1 MNHEY, CDR2 SVGAGI. In DNA form, the CDR3 reads TGTGCCAGCAGTTATACACGGAACACTGAAGCTTTCTTT. Its protein is CASSYTRNTEAFF.

This rearrangement joins TRBV6-6 to TRBJ1-4; 11 bases line up with TRBD1. This CDR3 comprises 16 residues. Germline V gives CDR1 MNHNY, CDR2 SVGAGI (reference sequence). V shed 2 bases, J shed 8 bases, and the junction held 7 bases outside the gene matches. The CDR3 sequence is CASSYASGTGGEKLFF. For the CDR3, the DNA is TGTGCCAGCAGTTACGCCTCCGGGACAGGGGGGGAAAAACTGTTTTTT.

This clone was counted a few times. This chain joins TRBV19 and TRBJ2-5, with D possibly TRBD1 on 6 matching bases. Germline CDR1 reads LNHDA; CDR2 reads SQIVND (reference sequence). The V end was cut by 7 bases, the J end by 7 bases, with 10 bases between. CDR3 length: 11 amino acids. CDR3 DNA sequence: TGTGCCAGTAAACAGGGCGGGACCCAGTACTTC. This encodes CASKQGGTQYF.

This chain links TRBV6-2 or TRBV6-3 with TRBJ1-3; D is ambiguous. The germline gives CDR1 MNHEY, CDR2 SVGEGT. V gave up 5 bases and J gave up 5 bases, with 10 bases separating them. The CDR3 loop spans 13 amino acids. The CDR3 region has the DNA TGTGCCAGCAGTCCCGACACACGAAACACCATATATTTT. This sequence encodes CASSPDTRNTIYF.

The table lists this clone with a count of one. The chain employs TRBV28 and TRBJ1-3; 9 positions agree with TRBD1. The CDR3 totals 14 residues. The V segment lost 2 bases and the J segment 8 bases; nucleotides outside the gene matches: 4. Germline CDR1 reads MDHEN; CDR2 reads SYDVKM. The chain's CDR3 is CASSLAQGAYTIYF. The CDR3 bases are TGTGCCAGCAGTTTAGCACAGGGGGCTTACACCATATATTTT.